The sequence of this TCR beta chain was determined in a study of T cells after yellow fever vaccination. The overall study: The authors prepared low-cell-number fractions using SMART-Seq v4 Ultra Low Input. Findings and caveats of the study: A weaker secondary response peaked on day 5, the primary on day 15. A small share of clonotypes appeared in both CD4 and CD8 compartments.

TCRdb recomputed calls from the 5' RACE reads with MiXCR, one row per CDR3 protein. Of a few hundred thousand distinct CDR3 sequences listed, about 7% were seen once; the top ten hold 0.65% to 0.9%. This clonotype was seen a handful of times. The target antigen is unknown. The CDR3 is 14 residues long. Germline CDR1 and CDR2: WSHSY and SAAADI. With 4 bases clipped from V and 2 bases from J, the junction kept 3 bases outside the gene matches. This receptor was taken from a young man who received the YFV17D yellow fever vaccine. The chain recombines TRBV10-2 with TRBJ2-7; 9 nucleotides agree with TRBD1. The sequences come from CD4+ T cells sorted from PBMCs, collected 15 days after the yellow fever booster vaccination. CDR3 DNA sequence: TGCGCCAGCAGTGCGGACAGGGGCCCCTACGAGCAGTACTTC. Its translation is CASSADRGPYEQYF.